This is a list of T cell receptor beta chains from one sample in a study of regulatory T cells in long-lasting Graves disease. TCRdb processed the multiplex PCR reads anew with MiXCR; each CDR3 protein has one entry. The sample shows 400,000 to 650,000 distinct CDR3 sequences, roughly a sixth of them seen only once. The same data also went into a second study, on T cells in Graves' hyperthyroidism and ophthalmopathy.

The starting material was peripheral blood mononuclear cells (PBMCs), obtained at new diagnosis, from a patient treated with antithyroid drugs. The receptors come from a woman aged 40 to 65 with Graves disease. The CDR3 runs from the conserved cysteine through the conserved F or W. D genes are given only for firm matches. Where a row states a size, it is once, few, many or the class of an expanded clone; other rows omit it.

abundance,j_gene,d_gene,v_gene,CDR3nt,CDR3aa
-,TRBJ2-4,-,TRBV6-1,TGTGCCAGCAGTCCCGAGCACACCGCTAAAAACATTCAGTACTTC,CASSPEHTAKNIQYF
many,TRBJ2-3,-,TRBV30,TGTGCCTGGATTCCAGCGACTAGCACAGATACGCAGTATTTT,CAWIPATSTDTQYF
few,TRBJ1-4,TRBD1,TRBV9,TGTGCCAGCAGCGCTGGACAGGTAAATGAAAAACTGTTTTTT,CASSAGQVNEKLFF
-,TRBJ2-7,TRBD1,TRBV20-1,TGCAGTGCTAGAGATCGGGGACAGGGGATCTACGAGCAGTACTTC,CSARDRGQGIYEQYF
-,TRBJ2-7,-,TRBV9,TGTGCCAGCAGCGTAGGCGGGACTGGATCCACCGAGCAGTACTTC,CASSVGGTGSTEQYF
few,TRBJ1-2,-,TRBV6-2/TRBV6-3,TGTGCCAGCAGACCAAGAGCTTACTATGGCTACACCTTC,CASRPRAYYGYTF
-,TRBJ1-4,-,TRBV3-1,TGTGCCAGCAGCCAAGGACCCACAACTAATGAAAAACTGTTTTTT,CASSQGPTTNEKLFF
many,TRBJ2-1,-,TRBV14,TGTGCCAGCAGCCTGGCACCATACAATGAGCAGTTCTTC,CASSLAPYNEQFF
many,TRBJ1-1,TRBD1,TRBV20-1,TGCAGTGCCATGACAGGGGCAACGTTGAACACTGAAGCTTTCTTT,CSAMTGATLNTEAFF
-,TRBJ1-5,-,TRBV15,TGTGCCACCAGCAGAGATGGACAGAACAATCAGCCCCAGCATTTT,CATSRDGQNNQPQHF
-,TRBJ1-5,-,TRBV5-6,TGTGCCAGCAGCTTTTTCGGTGGACAATATAGCAATCAGCCCCAGCATTTT,CASSFFGGQYSNQPQHF
many,TRBJ1-1,-,TRBV11-2,TGTGCCAGCAGCCCCGTTAGTCTCGACACTGAAGCTTTCTTT,CASSPVSLDTEAFF
many,TRBJ1-2,TRBD1,TRBV28,TGTGCCAGCAGTTATCCGGGACAGGGGGGTGGCTACACCTTC,CASSYPGQGGGYTF
-,TRBJ1-1,-,TRBV28,TGTGCCAGCAGTTTTGAGTTCGCGGTGAACACTGAAGCTTTCTTT,CASSFEFAVNTEAFF